Each of the 8 T cell receptor beta chains below was sequenced from the same sample in a study of identical twins. MiXCR was run by TCRdb on the 5' RACE reads, yielding one entry per CDR3 protein. The sample includes 690,000 or so distinct CDR3 sequences, 8.6% of them seen just once. These data were also filed under a second study, of yellow fever vaccine responses in identical twins.

Sequences were obtained from PBMCs. Receptors were obtained from a woman aged 18-29 years in good health.

This clonotype was counted between two and nine times. The rearrangement uses TRBV2 and TRBJ1-2; 7 bases align to TRBD1. The trim removed 2 bases at V and 4 bases at J, leaving 7 bases unmatched. The CDR3 has 15 amino acids. The germline CDR1 and CDR2 sequences are SNHLY and FYNNEI. The CDR3 sequence is CASSERDSSSYGYTF. The DNA for the CDR3 is TGTGCCAGCAGTGAACGGGACAGCTCCTCCTATGGCTACACCTTC.

This clonotype was seen at least ten times. CDR3 loop: CASRFFSGGPSNEQFF. DNA for the CDR3: TGTGCCAGCAGGTTCTTTAGCGGGGGCCCTTCTAATGAGCAGTTCTTC. The genes are TRBV12-3 or TRBV12-4 and TRBJ2-1; TRBD2 aligns across 9 bases. With 6 bases clipped from V and 7 bases from J, the junction kept 13 bases outside the gene matches. CDR3 length equals 16 residues.

There are a few counts of this clonotype. The chain is built from TRBV4-2 and TRBJ2-1, with TRBD2 matching 7 bases. J was trimmed by 5 bases and V by 3 bases; bases with no gene match: 4. Germline CDR1 reads LGHNA; CDR2 reads YNFKEQ. CDR3 length: 14 amino acids. CDR3 DNA sequence: TGTGCCAGCAGCCAGGAGGGACTACACAATGAGCAGTTCTTC. Residues: CASSQEGLHNEQFF.

This clonotype appeared a few times. The chain is built from TRBV20-1 and TRBJ2-4; tentatively, D is TRBD1 or TRBD2 (5 bases each). The CDR3 loop spans 13 amino acids. Germline V CDR1 and CDR2: DFQATT, SNEGSKA (reference sequence). CDR3 coding DNA: TGCGGGACCCAGGGCGATAGCAAAAACATTCAGTACTTC. It specifies CGTQGDSKNIQYF.

This clonotype was found many times. The J gene is TRBJ1-1, the V gene TRBV12-3 or TRBV12-4; D call uncertain. Trimming shortened V by 5 bases and J by 9 bases, and 13 bases separated the two germline ends. The CDR3 has 12 amino acids. The CDR3 here is CASSPGEGKAFF. CDR3 in DNA: TGTGCCAGCAGTCCCGGGGAGGGAAAAGCTTTCTTT.

Many counts were recorded for this clonotype. The CDR3 nucleotides read TGTGCCAGCAGTTATTCTGGTGATCGGTACTTC. Protein product: CASSYSGDRYF. The genes are TRBV12-3 or TRBV12-4 and TRBJ2-7; D uncertain. This CDR3 has 11 residues. V dropped 4 bases and J dropped 12 bases, with 13 bases sitting between them.

The V gene is TRBV5-6, the J gene TRBJ2-1; perhaps TRBD1 as D (6 bases). The V and J ends lost 6 bases and 8 bases respectively, with 15 bases between them. The CDR3 sequence is 13 residues long. Germline CDR1 is SGHDT and CDR2 is YYEEEE. The CDR3 is CASNQGQFYEQFF. Written as DNA, the CDR3 is TGTGCCAGCAACCAAGGACAGTTTTATGAGCAGTTCTTC.

V gene TRBV20-1 combines with J gene TRBJ2-7; TRBD1 matches 9 bases. Per the germline V gene, CDR1 is DFQATT and CDR2 is SNEGSKA (reference sequence). The junction had 3 bases not matched to a gene; V was cut back by 0 bases and J by 3 bases. This CDR3 contains 14 residues. CDR3 sequence: CSARDPTGGYEQYF. CDR3 nucleotide sequence: TGCAGTGCTAGAGATCCGACAGGGGGCTACGAGCAGTACTTC.